The 18 T cell receptor beta chains below were found in one sample sequenced in a study of human T cells and chemical hapten exposure. Time point indicated: patch test 3, about 24 weeks after DPC sensitization. The treatment here: therapeutic diphenylcyclopropenone sensitization with weekly scalp DPC. TCRdb ran MiXCR on the RACE reads and lists one entry per CDR3 protein. The sample has just over 70,000 distinct CDR3 sequences, 11% seen once. This specimen consisted of whole blood, obtained in connection with sensitization to the hapten diphenylcyclopropenone (DPC). The receptors were gathered from a woman aged 45-65 years with alopecia areata. Some clones in this sample may be carry-over from other donors' samples.

This clonotype was counted ten times or more. The rearrangement joins TRBV18 to TRBJ2-1; perhaps TRBD2 as D (6 bases). CDR1 and CDR2 (germline): KGHSH, LQKENI. The CDR3 is 14 residues long. V lost 2 bases and J lost 8, with 13 bases in between. CDR3 loop: CASSPRLGRDEQFF. In DNA form, the CDR3 reads TGTGCCAGCTCACCAAGACTAGGCAGGGATGAGCAGTTCTTC.

This chain links TRBV6-2 or TRBV6-3 with TRBJ1-3; D not certain. Germline-derived CDR1 and CDR2 are MNHEY and SVGEGT. The V and J ends lost 0 bases and 4 bases respectively, with 7 bases between them. This CDR3 spans 14 amino acids. This CDR3 reads CASSYSRVGNTIYF. The CDR3 bases are TGTGCCAGCAGTTACTCCCGGGTCGGAAACACCATATATTTT.

This clonotype has more than one count but fewer than ten. CDR3 bases: TGTGCCAGCAGCCCAGGGGCAGATACGCAGTATTTT. It is translated as CASSPGADTQYF. The chain uses TRBV11-2 and TRBJ2-3, with a weak D call TRBD1 (6 bases). Germline CDR1 SGHAT, CDR2 FQNNGV. The CDR3 covers 12 residues. V lost 5 bases and J lost 4, with 7 bases in between.

The J gene is TRBJ1-2, the V gene TRBV4-1; TRBD1 agrees at 7 bases. The germline gives CDR1 MGHRA, CDR2 YSYEKL. Germline trimming cut 2 bases from V and 2 bases from J; bases unmatched to any gene: 5. This CDR3 is 15 amino acids long. The CDR3 spells CASSQRTGVNYGYTF. The CDR3 nucleotides are TGCGCCAGCAGCCAAAGGACAGGAGTAAACTATGGCTACACCTTC.

This clonotype was found many times. The chain couples TRBV11-2 to TRBJ2-2; 7 bases fit TRBD1. This CDR3 contains 17 residues. J was trimmed by 2 bases and V by 1 base; bases with no gene match: 7. The germline gives CDR1 SGHAT, CDR2 FQNNGV. The CDR3 DNA sequence: TGTGCCAGCAGCTTAGTCCCAGGGACAGTAAACACCGGGGAGCTGTTTTTT. Encoded protein: CASSLVPGTVNTGELFF.

The V call is TRBV29-1, the J call TRBJ2-5, with 7 bases lining up with TRBD2. This CDR3 is 13 amino acids long. Germline V gene lookup returns CDR1 SQVTM and CDR2 ANQGSEA. J gave up 5 bases and V 6 bases, and 9 bases lay outside the gene matches. CDR3 protein: CSVVQGGSETQYF. The CDR3 region has the DNA TGCAGCGTGGTCCAGGGCGGGAGTGAGACCCAGTACTTC.

This clonotype was seen more than once but under ten times. The V gene is TRBV6-6, the J gene TRBJ1-5, with a possible D match to TRBD1 (5 bases). The CDR3 sequence is 16 residues long. CDR1 is MNHNY, CDR2 SVGAGI, per germline (reference sequence). V was shortened by 2 bases and J by 8 bases, with 19 bases between the two germline ends. The CDR3 loop reads CASSYALRVTEEPQHF. CDR3 coding DNA: TGTGCCAGCAGTTACGCGTTAAGGGTGACAGAGGAGCCCCAGCATTTT.

This clonotype showed up just a few times. The V and J genes are TRBV28 and TRBJ2-4; 8 bases match TRBD1. The CDR3 totals 15 residues. With 5 bases clipped from V and 1 base from J, the junction kept 4 bases outside the gene matches. The germline V gene has CDR1 MDHEN and CDR2 SYDVKM. The CDR3 reads CASSAGGAAKNIQYF. Here the CDR3 DNA reads TGTGCCAGCAGTGCAGGGGGCGCGGCCAAAAACATTCAGTACTTC.

V is TRBV19 and J is TRBJ1-1; TRBD1 might be the D (6 bases). The CDR3 spans 16 residues. CDR1 is LNHDA and CDR2 is SQIVND in the germline V gene (reference sequence). Deletions cut 2 bases from V and 2 bases from J, with 15 bases between. The CDR3 region is CASSITPQGVNTEAFF. DNA for the CDR3: TGTGCCAGTAGTATAACACCACAGGGTGTTAACACTGAAGCTTTCTTT.

This clonotype was counted only a few times. The chain links TRBV20-1 to TRBJ1-1; D might be TRBD1 (5 bases). The germline V gene encodes CDR1 DFQATT and CDR2 SNEGSKA (reference sequence). The CDR3 totals 13 residues. V shed 3 bases and J shed 4 bases, with 12 bases lying between them. Here the CDR3 reads CSARGLQSTEAFF. CDR3 bases: TGCAGTGCTAGGGGACTCCAGAGCACTGAAGCTTTCTTT.

The gene calls are TRBV6-5 and TRBJ1-6; perhaps TRBD1 as D (5 bases). The V gene lost 1 base and the J gene lost 9 bases, with 16 bases spanning the gap. In germline, CDR1 is MNHEY, CDR2 SVGAGI. The CDR3 contains 16 residues. The CDR3 spells CASSYWGGSVSSPLHF. The DNA of the CDR3 is TGTGCCAGCAGTTACTGGGGGGGGTCGGTGAGTTCACCCCTCCACTTT.

This clonotype was picked up a small number of times. The chain is built from TRBV12-3 or TRBV12-4 and TRBJ1-2; TRBD1 aligns across 7 bases. The CDR3 consists of 14 residues. V gave up 6 bases and J gave up 2 bases; unmatched junction bases: 6. CDR3 amino acids: CASRGQEKNYGYTF. CDR3 DNA: TGTGCCAGCAGAGGACAGGAGAAAAACTATGGCTACACCTTC.

This clonotype was seen repeatedly, ten times or more. J is TRBJ1-6 and V is TRBV20-1, with D perhaps TRBD1 (6 bases). CDR1 and CDR2 (germline): DFQATT, SNEGSKA (reference sequence). The CDR3 is made up of 15 amino acids. The V end was cut by 1 base, the J end by 5 bases, with 12 bases between. The CDR3 DNA reads TGCAGTGCTAGAGGTGGGGGGGCAAATAATTCACCCCTCCACTTT. Residues: CSARGGGANNSPLHF.

This clonotype has more than one count but fewer than ten. A read error may account for a junction end that differs from germline. CDR3 sequence: CASSLAANNEQFF. The DNA for the CDR3 is TGTGCCAGCAGCCTAGCGGCTAACAATGAGCAGTTCTTC. This chain links TRBV7-7 with TRBJ2-1, with TRBD2 matching 7 bases. This CDR3 is built from 13 residues. Germline assignment: CDR1 SSHAT and CDR2 FNYEAQ (reference sequence).

The sample holds many counts of this clonotype. The chain has TRBV29-1 and TRBJ2-1; no clear D gene. Between the trimmed V and J ends, which lost 0 bases and 3 bases, there was a span of 12 bases. CDR1 SQVTM and CDR2 ANQGSEA come from the germline V gene. The CDR3 totals 15 residues. The CDR3: CSVEEMAVSYNEQFF. The DNA for the CDR3 is TGCAGCGTTGAAGAAATGGCGGTGAGCTACAATGAGCAGTTCTTC.

The J gene is TRBJ2-1, the V gene TRBV27; TRBD2 might be the D (7 bases). V lost 2 bases and J lost 8, with 13 bases in between. Germline V gives CDR1 MNHEY, CDR2 SMNVEV (reference sequence). CDR3 size: 14 residues. CDR3 sequence reads: CASSLAGALHEQFF. CDR3 DNA: TGTGCCAGCAGTTTAGCGGGGGCCCTTCATGAGCAGTTCTTC.

This clonotype showed up just a few times. This sequence joins TRBV29-1 and TRBJ1-1, with a tentative D call TRBD1 (5 bases). This CDR3 spans 10 amino acids. V was trimmed by 6 bases and J by 11 bases, leaving 13 bases between them. CDR1 is SQVTM, CDR2 ANQGSEA, per germline. The CDR3, as DNA: TGCAGCGTCGACACAGGTCAGGCTTTCTTT. Its translation is CSVDTGQAFF. Together with reference TRBV29-1 and TRBJ1-1, the CDR3 gives the full variable domain: SAVISQKPSRDICQRGTSLTIQCQVDSQVTMMFWYRQQPGQSLTLIATANQGSEATYESGFVIDKFPISRPNLTFSTLTVSNMSPEDSSIYLCSVDTGQAFFGQGTRLTVV.

This chain links TRBV29-1 with TRBJ1-1; TRBD1 might be the D (5 bases). The CDR3 extends over 14 amino acids. Germline V lookup: CDR1 SQVTM, CDR2 ANQGSEA. Trimming left V 4 bases short and J 4 bases short, with 16 bases between. The CDR3 DNA is TGCAGCGTTGTTTGGCAGGGATGGTTCACTGAAGCTTTCTTT. It yields the protein CSVVWQGWFTEAFF.